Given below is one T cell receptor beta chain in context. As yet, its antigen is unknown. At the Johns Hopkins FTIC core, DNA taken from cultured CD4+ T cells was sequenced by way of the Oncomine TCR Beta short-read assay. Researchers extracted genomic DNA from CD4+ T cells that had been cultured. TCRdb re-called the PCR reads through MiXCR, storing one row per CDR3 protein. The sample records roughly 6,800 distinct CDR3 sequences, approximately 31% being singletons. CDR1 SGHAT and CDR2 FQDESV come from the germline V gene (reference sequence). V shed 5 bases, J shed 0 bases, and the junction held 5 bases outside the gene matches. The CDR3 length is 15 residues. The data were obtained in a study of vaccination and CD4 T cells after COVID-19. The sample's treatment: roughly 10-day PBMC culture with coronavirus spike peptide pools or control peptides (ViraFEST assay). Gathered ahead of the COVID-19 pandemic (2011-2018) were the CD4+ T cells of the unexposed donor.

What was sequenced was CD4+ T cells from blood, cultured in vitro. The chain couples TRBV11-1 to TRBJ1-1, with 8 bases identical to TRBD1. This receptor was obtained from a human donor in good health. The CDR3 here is CASSPPTGVNTEAFF. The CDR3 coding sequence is TGTGCCAGCAGCCCGCCGACAGGGGTGAACACTGAAGCTTTCTTT.